This record covers a single T cell receptor beta chain. A single record per CDR3 protein comes from TCRdb applying MiXCR to the RT-PCR reads. The data show about 570,000 distinct CDR3 sequences, with about 11% seen just once and 8% to 13% held by the top ten. This entry belongs to a study of response to subunit inactivated influenza vaccine. Germline CDR1 is SGHVS and CDR2 is FQNEAQ. The CDR3 totals 15 residues. Trimming left V 0 bases short and J 9 bases short, with 15 bases between. A further study also used this sample, focusing on T cells expressing NK-cell markers. This second report adds: Production of TCR beta cDNA relied on 5'RACE template switching with UMIs. Sorting was limited to alpha-beta TCR-expressing T cells with an anti-gamma-delta TCR antibody in several experiments.

This chain connects TRBV7-8 to TRBJ2-4, with TRBD1 as a possible D gene (5 bases). The starting material was PBMCs from blood, obtained on the day of vaccination. This receptor was identified in a man in his fifties or sixties who received an inactivated influenza vaccine. CDR3 region: CASSLAHTVQGIQYF. Written as DNA, the CDR3 is TGTGCCAGCAGCTTAGCCCATACCGTCCAGGGCATTCAGTACTTC. Filled out from reference TRBV7-8 and TRBJ2-4, the complete variable domain reads GAGVSQSPRYKVAKRGQDVALRCDPISGHVSLFWYQQALGQGPEFLTYFQNEAQLDKSGLPSDRFFAERPEGSVSTLKIQRTQQEDSAVYLCASSLAHTVQGIQYFGAGTRLSVL.